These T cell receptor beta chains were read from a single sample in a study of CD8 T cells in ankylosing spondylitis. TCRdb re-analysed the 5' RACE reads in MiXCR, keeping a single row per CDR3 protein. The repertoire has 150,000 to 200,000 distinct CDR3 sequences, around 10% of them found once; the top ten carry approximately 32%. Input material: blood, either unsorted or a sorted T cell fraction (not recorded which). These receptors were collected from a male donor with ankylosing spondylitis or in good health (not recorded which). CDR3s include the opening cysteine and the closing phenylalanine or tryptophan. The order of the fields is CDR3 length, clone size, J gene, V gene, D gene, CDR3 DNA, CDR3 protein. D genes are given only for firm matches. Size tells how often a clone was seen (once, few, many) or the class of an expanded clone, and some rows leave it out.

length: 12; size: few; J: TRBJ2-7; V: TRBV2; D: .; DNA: TGTGCCAGCACCGAGGGGAACTACGAGCAGTACTTC; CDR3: CASTEGNYEQYF
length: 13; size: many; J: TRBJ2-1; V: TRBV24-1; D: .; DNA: TGTGCCACCAGTGACCCCGGACAGAATGAGCAGTTCTTC; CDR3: CATSDPGQNEQFF
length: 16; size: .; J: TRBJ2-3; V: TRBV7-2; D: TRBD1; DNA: TGTGCCAGCAGCTTCACGACAGGGCGAAGCACAGATACGCAGTATTTT; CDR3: CASSFTTGRSTDTQYF
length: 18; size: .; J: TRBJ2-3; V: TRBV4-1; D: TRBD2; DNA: TGCGCCAGCAGCTTCAACCCAAGGACTAGCGGGGGAACAGATACGCAGTATTTT; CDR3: CASSFNPRTSGGTDTQYF
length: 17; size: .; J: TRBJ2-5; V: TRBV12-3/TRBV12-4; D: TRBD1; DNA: TGTGCCAGCAGTACGACTAGAGACAGGGGGCTATGGGAGACCCAGTACTTC; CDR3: CASSTTRDRGLWETQYF
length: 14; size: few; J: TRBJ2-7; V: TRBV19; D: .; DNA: TGTGCCAGTAGTATAAGGTTCAGCACCTACGAGCAGTACTTC; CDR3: CASSIRFSTYEQYF
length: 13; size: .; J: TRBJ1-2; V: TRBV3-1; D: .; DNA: TGTGCCAGCAGCCAAAACAGGGCAAGCGGCTACACCTTC; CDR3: CASSQNRASGYTF
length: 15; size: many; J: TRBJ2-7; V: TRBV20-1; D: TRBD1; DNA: TGCAGTGCTAGAGATCTCAGGGGGCTAGAGTACGAGCAGTACTTC; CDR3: CSARDLRGLEYEQYF
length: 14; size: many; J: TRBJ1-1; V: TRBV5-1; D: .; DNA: TGCGCCAGCAGTCTAGACGGGGGGGGCACTGAAGCTTTCTTT; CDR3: CASSLDGGGTEAFF
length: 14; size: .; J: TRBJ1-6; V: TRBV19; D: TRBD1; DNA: TGTGCCAGTAGCTCCGACAGGGGGGATTCACCCCTCCACTTT; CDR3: CASSSDRGDSPLHF
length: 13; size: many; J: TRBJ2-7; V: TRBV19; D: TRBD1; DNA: TGTGCCAGTAGCAGACAGGGGAGCAACGAGCAGTACTTC; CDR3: CASSRQGSNEQYF
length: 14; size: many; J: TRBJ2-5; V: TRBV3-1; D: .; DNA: TGTGCCAGCAGCCAAGTTCCAGGTGCGGAGACCCAGTACTTC; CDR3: CASSQVPGAETQYF
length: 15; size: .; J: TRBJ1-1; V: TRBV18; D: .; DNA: TGTGCCAGCTCACCACGGCAGGACATGAACACTGAAGCTTTCTTT; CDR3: CASSPRQDMNTEAFF
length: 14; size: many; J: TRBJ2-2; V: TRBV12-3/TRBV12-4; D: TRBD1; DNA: TGTGCCAGCAGGCGACAGGGGGCGACCGGGGAGCTGTTTTTT; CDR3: CASRRQGATGELFF
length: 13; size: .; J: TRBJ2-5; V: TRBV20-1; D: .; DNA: TGCAGTGCCAGGAGGGGGGCCGAAGAGACCCAGTACTTC; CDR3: CSARRGAEETQYF
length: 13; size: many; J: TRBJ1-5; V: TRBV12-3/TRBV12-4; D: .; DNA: TGTGCCAGCAGTTTTCGGGGAGATCAGCCCCAGCATTTT; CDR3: CASSFRGDQPQHF
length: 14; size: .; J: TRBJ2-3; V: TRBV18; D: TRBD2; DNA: TGTGCCAGCTCACCCGGACTAGCGGGTACCACGCAGTATTTT; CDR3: CASSPGLAGTTQYF
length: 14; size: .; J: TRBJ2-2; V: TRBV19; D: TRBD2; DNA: TGTGCCTCCCGTAGCGGGAGCTGGACCGGGGAGCTGTTTTTT; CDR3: CASRSGSWTGELFF
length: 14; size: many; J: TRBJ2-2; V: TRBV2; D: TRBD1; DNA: TGTGCCAGCAGTCGGGACAGAAACACCGGGGAGCTGTTTTTT; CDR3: CASSRDRNTGELFF
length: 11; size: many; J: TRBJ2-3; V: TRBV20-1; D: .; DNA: TGCAGTGCTAGGTTAACAGATACGCAGTATTTT; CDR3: CSARLTDTQYF
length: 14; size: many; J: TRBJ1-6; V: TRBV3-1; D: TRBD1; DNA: TGTGCCAGCACCGGGACAGGGTATAATTCACCCCTCCACTTT; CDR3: CASTGTGYNSPLHF
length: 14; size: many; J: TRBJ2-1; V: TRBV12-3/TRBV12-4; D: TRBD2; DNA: TGTGCCAGCAGATATAGCGGGGGGACCAATGAGCAGTTCTTC; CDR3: CASRYSGGTNEQFF
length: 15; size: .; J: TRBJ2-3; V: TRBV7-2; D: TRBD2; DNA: TGTGCCAGCAGCTACCCGGGACTAGCCACAGATACGCAGTATTTT; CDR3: CASSYPGLATDTQYF
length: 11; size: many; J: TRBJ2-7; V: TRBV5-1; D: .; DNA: TGCGCCAGCAGCTTAGGTTACGAGCAGTACTTC; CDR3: CASSLGYEQYF
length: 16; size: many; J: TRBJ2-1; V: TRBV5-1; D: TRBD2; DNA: TGCGCCAGCAGCTTGGTTTTTAGCGGGAGGGCAAATGAGCAGTTCTTC; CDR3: CASSLVFSGRANEQFF